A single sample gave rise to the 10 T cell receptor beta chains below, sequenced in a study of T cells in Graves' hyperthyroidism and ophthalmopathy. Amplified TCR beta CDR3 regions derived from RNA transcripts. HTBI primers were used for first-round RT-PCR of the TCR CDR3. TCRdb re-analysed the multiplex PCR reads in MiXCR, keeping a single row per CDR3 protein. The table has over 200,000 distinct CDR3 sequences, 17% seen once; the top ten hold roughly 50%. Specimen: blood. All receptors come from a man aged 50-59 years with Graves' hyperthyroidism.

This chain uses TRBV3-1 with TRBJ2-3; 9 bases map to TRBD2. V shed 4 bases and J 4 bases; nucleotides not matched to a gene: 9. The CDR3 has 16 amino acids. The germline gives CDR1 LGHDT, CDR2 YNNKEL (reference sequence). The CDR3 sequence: CASSLRSGGRADTQYF. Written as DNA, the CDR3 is TGTGCCAGCAGCCTCCGTAGCGGGGGTCGGGCAGATACGCAGTATTTT.

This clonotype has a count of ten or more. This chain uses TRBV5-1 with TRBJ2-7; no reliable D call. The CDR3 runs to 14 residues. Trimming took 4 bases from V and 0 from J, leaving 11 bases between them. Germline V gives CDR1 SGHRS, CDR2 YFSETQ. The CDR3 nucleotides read TGCGCCAGCAGCGCAAATGGGAACTCCTACGAGCAGTACTTC. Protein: CASSANGNSYEQYF.

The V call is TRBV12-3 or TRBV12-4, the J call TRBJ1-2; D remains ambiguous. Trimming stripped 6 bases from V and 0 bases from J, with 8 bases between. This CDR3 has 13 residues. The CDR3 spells CASRKASNYGYTF. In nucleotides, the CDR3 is TGTGCCAGCAGAAAGGCTTCTAACTATGGCTACACCTTC.

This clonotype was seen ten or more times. The CDR3 DNA reads as TGCGCCAGCAGCTTCGGGACTATGAGCACAGATACGCAGTATTTT. This translates into CASSFGTMSTDTQYF. The chain couples TRBV5-1 to TRBJ2-3, with TRBD2 identical over 7 bases. CDR1 SGHRS and CDR2 YFSETQ come from the germline V gene. The V segment lost 2 bases and the J segment 0 bases; nucleotides outside the gene matches: 3. The CDR3 sequence is 15 residues long. The full variable domain, completed using reference TRBV5-1 and TRBJ2-3, is KAGVTQTPRYLIKTRGQQVTLSCSPISGHRSVSWYQQTPGQGLQFLFEYFSETQRNKGNFPGRFSGRQFSNSRSEMNVSTLELGDSALYLCASSFGTMSTDTQYFGPGTRLTVL.

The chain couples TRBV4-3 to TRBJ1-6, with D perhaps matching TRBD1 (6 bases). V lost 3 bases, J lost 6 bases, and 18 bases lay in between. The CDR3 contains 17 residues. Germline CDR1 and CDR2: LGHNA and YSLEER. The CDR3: CASSQFRGGVGNSPLHF. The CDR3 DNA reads TGCGCCAGCAGCCAGTTCCGAGGGGGTGTGGGTAATTCACCCCTCCACTTT.

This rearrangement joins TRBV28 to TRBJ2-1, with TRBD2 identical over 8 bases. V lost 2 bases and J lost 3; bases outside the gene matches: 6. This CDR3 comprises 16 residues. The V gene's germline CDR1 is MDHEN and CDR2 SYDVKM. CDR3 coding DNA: TGTGCCAGCAGTTTAAATGCGGGAGGAGACTACAATGAGCAGTTCTTC. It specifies CASSLNAGGDYNEQFF.

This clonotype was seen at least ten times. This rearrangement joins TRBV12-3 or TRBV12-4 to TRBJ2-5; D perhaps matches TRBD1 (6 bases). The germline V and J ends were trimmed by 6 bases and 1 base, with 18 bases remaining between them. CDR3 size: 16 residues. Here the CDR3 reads CASSLRPPTGQETQYF. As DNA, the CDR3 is TGTGCCAGCAGCCTGCGGCCCCCGACAGGCCAAGAGACCCAGTACTTC.

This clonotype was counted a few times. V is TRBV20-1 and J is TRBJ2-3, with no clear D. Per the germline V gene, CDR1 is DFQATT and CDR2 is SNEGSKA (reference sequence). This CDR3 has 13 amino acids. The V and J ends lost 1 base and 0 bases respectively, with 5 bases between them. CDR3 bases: TGCAGTGCTAGAGTTGCTAGCACAGATACGCAGTATTTT. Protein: CSARVASTDTQYF.

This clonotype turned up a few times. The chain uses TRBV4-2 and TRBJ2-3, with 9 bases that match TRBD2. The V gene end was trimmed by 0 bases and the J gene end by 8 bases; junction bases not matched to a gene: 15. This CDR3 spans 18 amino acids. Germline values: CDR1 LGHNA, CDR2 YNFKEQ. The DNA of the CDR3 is TGTGCCAGCAGCCAAGAGCGACTAGCGGCCTCCAATCCAGTTACGCAGTATTTT. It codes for CASSQERLAASNPVTQYF.

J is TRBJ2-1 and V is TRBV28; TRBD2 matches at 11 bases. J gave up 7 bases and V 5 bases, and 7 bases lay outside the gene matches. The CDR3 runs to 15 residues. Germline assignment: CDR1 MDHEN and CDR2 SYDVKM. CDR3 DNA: TGTGCCAGCAGTCTGCTAGCGGGAGGAGAAAATGAGCAGTTCTTC. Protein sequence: CASSLLAGGENEQFF.